This T cell receptor (beta chain) was captured by sequencing in a study of blood T cell repertoires in COVID-19. Sequencing was performed with immunoSEQ multiplex PCR; in TCRdb, only in-frame clones are kept and a portion is missing. In the table there are about 260,000 clones, more than 75% of which are singletons. The sequenced sample consisted of peripheral blood. This TCR was sampled from a woman aged 40 to 50 who had recovered from COVID-19.

CDR3 bases: TGCGCCAGCAGCTCGATGGCCGGACAGCTCTACACTGAAGCTTTCTTT. Encoded protein: CASSSMAGQLYTEAFF. This chain links TRBV5-1 with TRBJ1-1; D is possibly TRBD1 (6 bases). CDR3 size: 16 residues. V was shortened by 3 bases and J by 3 bases, with 18 bases between the two germline ends. Germline CDR1 SGHRS, CDR2 YFSETQ.